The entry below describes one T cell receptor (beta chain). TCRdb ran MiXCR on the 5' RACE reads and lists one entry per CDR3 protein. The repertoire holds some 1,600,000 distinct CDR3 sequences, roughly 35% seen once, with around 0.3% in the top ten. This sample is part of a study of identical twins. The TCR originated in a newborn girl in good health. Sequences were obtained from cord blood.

The CDR3 nucleotides are TGTGCCTTGGGGGCCCCCATTTCCTACACCTCCTACGAGCAGTACTTC. Encoded protein: CALGAPISYTSYEQYF. The chain carries TRBV30 and TRBJ2-7; D may be TRBD1 (6 bases). With 7 bases removed from V and 0 bases from J, the gap between germline ends came to 22 bases. The germline CDR1 and CDR2 sequences are GTSNPN and SVGIG (reference sequence). This CDR3 has 16 amino acids.